This is a list of T cell receptor beta chains from one sample in a study of cytomegalovirus exposure and HLA in healthy donors. This table comes from immunoSEQ multiplex PCR, and its TCRdb copy is limited to in-frame clones, with some not included. Of 220,000 or so clones in the sample, roughly 80% were seen once. Sequencing used PBMCs. Receptors were obtained from a woman aged 35 to 49 in good health and CMV-seronegative. Each CDR3 is given without its conserved first and last residue.

j_call: TRBJ2-1; v_call: TRBV6-5; cdr3_length: 13; cdr3_aa: ASRRLAQGHNEQF
j_call: TRBJ2-1; v_call: TRBV4-1; cdr3_length: 15; cdr3_aa: ASSQERGLASGNEQF
j_call: TRBJ2-5; v_call: TRBV5-8; cdr3_length: 12; cdr3_aa: ASTSMGGIGVQY
j_call: TRBJ1-5; v_call: TRBV18; cdr3_length: 13; cdr3_aa: ASSRGATVFQPQH
j_call: TRBJ2-2; v_call: TRBV4-1; cdr3_length: 17; cdr3_aa: ASSQSLGTSAMYVGELF
j_call: TRBJ2-7; v_call: TRBV27; cdr3_length: 11; cdr3_aa: ASSFQVSNEQY
j_call: TRBJ2-2; v_call: TRBV30; cdr3_length: 13; cdr3_aa: AWSVLSPGTGELF
j_call: TRBJ2-3; v_call: TRBV7-2; cdr3_length: 13; cdr3_aa: ASNDLAGVWDTQY
j_call: TRBJ2-2; v_call: TRBV6-5; cdr3_length: 14; cdr3_aa: ASSYSFGTDTGELF
j_call: TRBJ2-1; v_call: TRBV7-9; cdr3_length: 12; cdr3_aa: ASSLEKSLAGKF